The 21 T cell receptor beta chains below come from one sample, sequenced in a study of cytomegalovirus exposure and HLA in healthy donors. 13 Jbeta primers and 60 Vbeta primers were used for the PCR. Generated by immunoSEQ multiplex PCR, the TCRdb table keeps only in-frame clones and is missing some. Its table lists 150,000 or so clones. Sequenced sample: PBMCs. The receptors were sampled from a woman aged 55 to 70 in good health and CMV-seronegative.

The J gene is TRBJ1-3, the V gene TRBV30, with a possible D match to TRBD1 (6 bases). The CDR3 is 14 amino acids. In germline, CDR1 is GTSNPN, CDR2 SVGIG (reference sequence). V gave up 4 bases and J gave up 0 bases, with 10 bases separating them. The CDR3: CAWTGVNSGNTIYF. CDR3 in DNA: TGTGCCTGGACAGGGGTGAACTCTGGAAACACCATATATTTT. Supplemented by reference TRBV30 and TRBJ1-3, the full variable domain reads SQTIHQWPATLVQPVGSPLSLECTVEGTSNPNLYWYRQAAGRGLQLLFYSVGIGQISSEVPQNLSASRPQDRQFILSSKKLLLSDSGFYLCAWTGVNSGNTIYFGEGSWLTVV.

The rearrangement links TRBV7-2 to TRBJ1-1; possible D gene TRBD1, 6 bases. Germline V CDR1 and CDR2: SGHTA, FQGNSA. This CDR3 comprises 11 residues. The V end was cut by 6 bases, the J end by 7 bases, with 9 bases between. CDR3 DNA sequence: TGTGCCAGCAGATGGGACATTGAAGCTTTCTTT. It specifies CASRWDIEAFF.

With respect to this clone: The germline gene is not matched at one end of the junction; a read error may be the cause. The rearrangement uses TRBV5-6 and TRBJ1-4, with a weak D call TRBD1 (5 bases). CDR1 and CDR2 (germline): SGHDT, YYEEEE. The CDR3 covers 11 residues. CDR3 region: CASSLSATEAF. CDR3 sequence (DNA): TGTGCCAGCAGCTTGAGCGCGACAGAAGCTTTT.

The gene calls are TRBV5-1 and TRBJ2-5, with a tentative D call TRBD1 (7 bases). V shed 0 bases and J shed 4 bases, with 10 bases lying between them. The CDR3 totals 14 residues. From germline, CDR1 is SGHRS and CDR2 YFSETQ. The CDR3 DNA reads as TGCGCCAGCAGCTTGGGACAGGGAGGAGAGACCCAGTACTTC. Its translation: CASSLGQGGETQYF. The full variable domain, its missing parts supplied by reference TRBV5-1 and TRBJ2-5, is KAGVTQTPRYLIKTRGQQVTLSCSPISGHRSVSWYQQTPGQGLQFLFEYFSETQRNKGNFPGRFSGRQFSNSRSEMNVSTLELGDSALYLCASSLGQGGETQYFGPGTRLLVL.

This rearrangement joins TRBV5-1 to TRBJ1-2, with D possibly TRBD1 on 5 matching bases. This CDR3 is built from 13 residues. Deletions cut 2 bases from V and 4 bases from J, with 9 bases between. CDR1 SGHRS and CDR2 YFSETQ come from the germline V gene. The CDR3 DNA reads as TGCGCCAGCAGCTTAGAGACAGTCTATGGCTACACCTTC. Residues: CASSLETVYGYTF.

The chain is built from TRBV5-1 and TRBJ2-5, with TRBD2 matching over 8 bases. This CDR3 region has 14 residues. CDR1 is SGHRS and CDR2 is YFSETQ in the germline V gene. With 4 bases clipped from V and 4 bases from J, the junction kept 6 bases outside the gene matches. CDR3 sequence (DNA): TGCGCCAGCAGCCGGCTAGCGGGCCCAGAGACCCAGTACTTC. It is translated as CASSRLAGPETQYF.

The gene calls are TRBV7-9 and TRBJ1-2; possibly TRBD1 for D (6 bases). The CDR3 is made up of 14 amino acids. V shed 5 bases and J shed 2 bases, with 12 bases lying between them. Germline V CDR1 and CDR2: SEHNR, FQNEAQ (reference sequence). The CDR3 protein is CASSPEGQNYGYTF. The CDR3 DNA reads TGTGCCAGCAGCCCAGAGGGACAAAACTATGGCTACACCTTC.

CDR3 in amino acids: CASISAKGASRGSGYTF. CDR3 DNA: TGTGCCAGCATCTCCGCGAAGGGGGCTTCTCGTGGGTCTGGCTACACCTTC. The gene calls are TRBV7-9 and TRBJ1-2, with TRBD1 matching 7 bases. The germline gives CDR1 SEHNR, CDR2 FQNEAQ (reference sequence). The CDR3 covers 17 residues. V lost 7 bases and J lost 7; bases outside the gene matches: 21.

The J gene is TRBJ2-6, the V gene TRBV19; TRBD1 aligns across 12 bases. Trimming took 6 bases from V and 4 from J; bases not matched to a gene: 13. Germline V gene sequence: CDR1 LNHDA, CDR2 SQIVND (reference sequence). This CDR3 comprises 19 residues. CDR3 sequence (DNA): TGTGCCAGTAGCACCTACCAGGGACAGGGGGCCGACGGGGCCAACGTCCTGACTTTC. Its translation is CASSTYQGQGADGANVLTF.

The chain combines TRBV7-2 with TRBJ2-4; no definite D call. This CDR3 comprises 15 residues. V lost 7 bases and J lost 0, with 13 bases in between. The V gene's germline CDR1 is SGHTA and CDR2 FQGNSA. The CDR3, as DNA: TGTGCCAGCACCTCGGAGACTTTAGCCAAAAACATTCAGTACTTC. This gives the protein CASTSETLAKNIQYF. Complete variable domain (other parts from reference TRBV7-2 and TRBJ2-4): GAGVSQSPSNKVTEKGKDVELRCDPISGHTALYWYRQSLGQGLEFLIYFQGNSAPDKSGLPSDRFSAERTGGSVSTLTIQRTQQEDSAVYLCASTSETLAKNIQYFGAGTRLSVL.

The chain joins TRBV7-2 to TRBJ1-2; no clear D gene. V dropped 5 bases and J dropped 5 bases, with 15 bases sitting between them. CDR1 SGHTA and CDR2 FQGNSA come from the germline V gene. CDR3 size: 14 residues. The CDR3 is CASSETSTIYGYTF. The CDR3 bases are TGTGCCAGCAGCGAGACGAGCACTATATATGGCTACACCTTC.

The chain employs TRBV7-9 and TRBJ1-2; 7 nucleotides match TRBD1. Germline V gene sequence: CDR1 SEHNR, CDR2 FQNEAQ (reference sequence). The CDR3 is 17 amino acids. V shed 6 bases, J shed 0 bases, and the junction held 13 bases outside the gene matches. The CDR3, as DNA: TGTGCCAGCAGACCTCCTCTGACAGGGCGCGCTAACTATGGCTACACCTTC. This encodes CASRPPLTGRANYGYTF.

The chain combines TRBV6-5 with TRBJ2-2; 10 nucleotides line up with TRBD2. With V trimmed by 0 bases and J by 5 bases, 3 bases remained unmatched. Germline loops: CDR1 MNHEY, CDR2 SVGAGI. This CDR3 spans 16 amino acids. The DNA of the CDR3 is TGTGCCAGCAGTTACTCTAGCGGGGGGAAAACCGGGGAGCTGTTTTTT. This gives the protein CASSYSSGGKTGELFF.

The chain employs TRBV7-8 and TRBJ2-4; D not certain. The CDR3 consists of 14 residues. Germline V lookup: CDR1 SGHVS, CDR2 FQNEAQ. The V end lost 5 bases, the J end lost 3 bases, and 11 bases lay between the germline ends. CDR3 region: CASSHISGKNIQYF. As DNA, the CDR3 is TGTGCCAGCAGCCACATTTCTGGCAAAAACATTCAGTACTTC.

The chain recombines TRBV7-9 with TRBJ2-7; 10 nucleotides agree with TRBD1. Germline CDR1 and CDR2: SEHNR and FQNEAQ (reference sequence). Trimming at V came to 2 bases and at J to 12 bases, leaving 10 bases not matched to a gene. There are 14 residues in the CDR3. The CDR3, as DNA: TGTGCCAGCAGCTTAAACCCGGGACAGGGGAGACTGTACTTC. Its protein is CASSLNPGQGRLYF. Variable domain in full (rest from reference TRBV7-9 and TRBJ2-7): DTGVSQNPRHKITKRGQNVTFRCDPISEHNRLYWYRQTLGQGPEFLTYFQNEAQLEKSRLLSDRFSAERPKGSFSTLEIQRTEQGDSAMYLCASSLNPGQGRLYFGPGTRLTVT.

This chain connects TRBV14 to TRBJ1-1; D possibly corresponds to TRBD1 (6 bases). CDR1 is SGHDN, CDR2 FVKESK, per germline. Trimming took off 5 bases at V and 5 bases at J, with 18 bases between the two ends. The CDR3 consists of 15 residues. In DNA, the CDR3 is TGTGCCAGCAGCGTCCCGCGGGGGCTGCGGACTGAAGCTTTCTTT. The encoded protein is CASSVPRGLRTEAFF.

This chain connects TRBV29-1 to TRBJ2-3, with 14 nucleotides matching TRBD2. CDR3 length: 13 residues. Trimming at V came to 7 bases and at J to 7 bases, leaving 4 bases not matched to a gene. Germline CDR1 reads SQVTM; CDR2 reads ANQGSEA. The DNA of the CDR3 is TGCAGCGCTAGGACTAGCGGGGGGCATACGCAGTATTTT. As protein: CSARTSGGHTQYF.

The chain uses TRBV18 and TRBJ1-2; 10 bases map to TRBD1. This CDR3 is 15 amino acids long. With V trimmed by 2 bases and J by 7 bases, 7 bases remained unmatched. Per the germline V gene, CDR1 is KGHSH and CDR2 is LQKENI. This chain's CDR3 is CASSPSGTGESGYTF. Written as DNA, the CDR3 is TGTGCCAGCTCACCATCTGGGACAGGGGAATCTGGCTACACCTTC.

The CDR3 here is CASSTTGGFGEKLFF. The CDR3 region has the DNA TGTGCCAGCAGCACAACAGGGGGCTTCGGAGAAAAACTGTTTTTT. This chain joins TRBV9 and TRBJ1-4, with 9 bases identical to TRBD1. Germline CDR1 and CDR2: SGDLS and YYNGEE. V lost 4 bases, J lost 8 bases, and 9 bases stayed unmatched. This CDR3 region has 15 residues.

V usage is TRBV13 and J usage is TRBJ2-7; 9 bases map to TRBD1. V shed 5 bases, J shed 0 bases, and the junction held 8 bases outside the gene matches. The CDR3 extends over 16 amino acids. Germline values: CDR1 PRHDT, CDR2 FYEKMQ (reference sequence). This CDR3 is CASSLSGTGISYEQYF. The CDR3 nucleotides are TGTGCCAGCAGCCTGAGCGGGACAGGGATCTCCTACGAGCAGTACTTC. Filled out from reference TRBV13 and TRBJ2-7, the complete variable domain reads AAGVIQSPRHLIKEKRETATLKCYPIPRHDTVYWYQQGPGQDPQFLISFYEKMQSDKGSIPDRFSAQQFSDYHSELNMSSLELGDSALYFCASSLSGTGISYEQYFGPGTRLTVT.

The V gene is TRBV7-6, the J gene TRBJ1-3; 10 nucleotides agree with TRBD1. This CDR3 spans 15 amino acids. J lost 3 bases, V lost 4 bases, and 3 bases had no gene match. Germline assignment: CDR1 SGHVS and CDR2 FNYEAQ. CDR3 bases: TGTGCCAGCAGCTCCGGGACAGGGGTTGGAAACACCATATATTTT. Protein product: CASSSGTGVGNTIYF.